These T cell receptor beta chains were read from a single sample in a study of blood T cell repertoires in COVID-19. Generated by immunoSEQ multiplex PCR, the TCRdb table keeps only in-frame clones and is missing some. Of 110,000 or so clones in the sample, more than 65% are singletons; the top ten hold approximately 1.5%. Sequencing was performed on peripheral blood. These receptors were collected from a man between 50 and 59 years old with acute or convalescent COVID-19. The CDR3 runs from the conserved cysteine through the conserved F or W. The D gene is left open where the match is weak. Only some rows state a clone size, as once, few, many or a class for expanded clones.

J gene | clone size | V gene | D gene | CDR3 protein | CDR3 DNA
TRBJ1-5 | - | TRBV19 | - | CASSIARTPSNQPQHF | TGTGCCAGTAGTATAGCTCGGACACCTAGCAATCAGCCCCAGCATTTT
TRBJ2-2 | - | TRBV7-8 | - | CASSLDRGRELFF | TGTGCCAGCAGCCTCGACCGGGGAAGGGAGCTGTTTTTT
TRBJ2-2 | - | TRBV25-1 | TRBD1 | CASSGQGGNTGELFF | TGTGCCAGCAGCGGACAGGGGGGGAACACCGGGGAGCTGTTTTTT
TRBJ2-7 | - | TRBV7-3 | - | CASSLGGANEQYF | TGTGCCAGCAGCTTAGGGGGGGCTAACGAGCAGTACTTC
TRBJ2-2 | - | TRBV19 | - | CASSRGSLNTGELFF | TGTGCCAGTAGTAGAGGGTCCCTGAACACCGGGGAGCTGTTTTTT
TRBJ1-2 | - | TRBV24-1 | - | CATSDSGEGYTF | TGTGCCACCAGTGATTCAGGGGAAGGCTACACCTTC
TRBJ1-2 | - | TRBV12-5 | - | CASGTPALKEGYGYTF | TGTGCTAGTGGTACCCCCGCTTTGAAGGAGGGCTATGGCTACACCTTC
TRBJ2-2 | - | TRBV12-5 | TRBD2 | CASGPRGGPTGELFF | TGTGCTAGTGGCCCGCGGGGAGGGCCCACCGGGGAGCTGTTTTTT
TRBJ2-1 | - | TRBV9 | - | CASRRDWSSYNEQFF | TGTGCCAGCAGGCGGGACTGGAGCTCCTACAATGAGCAGTTCTTC
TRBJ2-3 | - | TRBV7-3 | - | CASSLMGGESSDTQYF | TGTGCCAGCAGCTTAATGGGCGGGGAGTCCTCAGATACGCAGTATTTT
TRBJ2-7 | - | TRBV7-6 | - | CASSPLGQGPYRTYEQYF | TGTGCCAGCAGCCCACTGGGGCAGGGGCCGTATAGAACCTACGAGCAGTACTTC
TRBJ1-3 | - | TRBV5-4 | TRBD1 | CASSLGTGGIYGDSGNTIYF | TGTGCCAGCAGCTTGGGGACAGGGGGCATATATGGGGACTCTGGAAACACCATATATTTT
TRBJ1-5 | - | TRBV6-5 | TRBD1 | CASSPGTVNQPQHF | TGTGCCAGCAGCCCAGGGACAGTTAATCAGCCCCAGCATTTT
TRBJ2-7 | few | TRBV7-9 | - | CASSFGGQPKGYEQYF | TGTGCCAGCAGCTTTGGCGGACAGCCCAAGGGGTACGAGCAGTACTTC
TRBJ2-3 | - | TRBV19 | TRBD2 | CASSPRPWTSGGAADTQYF | TGTGCCAGTAGTCCCCGTCCCTGGACTAGCGGGGGGGCTGCAGATACGCAGTATTTT
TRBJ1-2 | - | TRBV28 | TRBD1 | CASSIGTGSFF | TGTGCCAGCAGTATTGGGACAGGTTCCTTCTTC
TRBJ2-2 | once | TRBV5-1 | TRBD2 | CASLPSGGNTGELFF | TGCGCCAGCTTGCCTAGCGGGGGGAACACCGGGGAGCTGTTTTTT
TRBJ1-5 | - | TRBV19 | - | CASSTEGGVGNQPQHF | TGTGCCAGTAGTACCGAGGGCGGGGTGGGCAATCAGCCCCAGCATTTT
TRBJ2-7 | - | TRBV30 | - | CAWSTQPYEQYF | TGTGCCTGGAGCACACAGCCCTACGAGCAGTACTTC
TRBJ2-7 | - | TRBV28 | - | CASSPVLANPLEQYF | TGTGCCAGCAGTCCCGTTCTAGCGAACCCCCTAGAGCAGTACTTC
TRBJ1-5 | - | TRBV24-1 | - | CATSHEGINQPQHF | TGTGCCACCAGTCACGAGGGAATCAATCAGCCCCAGCATTTT
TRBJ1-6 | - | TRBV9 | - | CASSVGGSINSPLHF | TGTGCCAGCAGCGTTGGAGGTTCTATCAATTCACCCCTCCACTTT
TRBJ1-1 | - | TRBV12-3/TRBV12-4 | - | CASSSTENTEAFF | TGTGCCAGCAGTTCCACAGAGAACACTGAAGCTTTCTTT
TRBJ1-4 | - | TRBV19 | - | CASSLDRFNEKLFF | TGTGCCAGTAGTTTAGACAGGTTTAATGAAAAACTGTTTTTT
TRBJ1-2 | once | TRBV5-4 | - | CASSLPGRGYGYTF | TGTGCCAGCAGCTTGCCAGGGCGGGGCTATGGCTACACCTTC
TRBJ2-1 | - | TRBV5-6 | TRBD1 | CASSLRQGRANEQFF | TGTGCCAGCAGCTTGCGACAGGGGCGGGCCAATGAGCAGTTCTTC
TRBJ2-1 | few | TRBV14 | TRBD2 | CASSLRTSGGARNEQFF | TGTGCCAGCAGCCTCCGGACTAGCGGGGGGGCCAGGAATGAGCAGTTCTTC
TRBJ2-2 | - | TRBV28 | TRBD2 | CASSPAGWTGELFF | TGTGCCAGCAGTCCAGCGGGGTGGACCGGGGAGCTGTTTTTT
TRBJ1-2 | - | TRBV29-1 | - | CSVEGMARYGYTF | TGCAGCGTTGAAGGGATGGCCAGGTATGGCTACACCTTC
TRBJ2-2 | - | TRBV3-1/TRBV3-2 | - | CASSLSTVRANTGELFF | TGTGCCAGCAGCCTATCGACAGTTCGCGCGAACACCGGGGAGCTGTTTTTT
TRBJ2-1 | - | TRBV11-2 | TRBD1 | CASSLADRGNEQFF | TGTGCCAGCAGCCTAGCCGACAGGGGCAATGAGCAGTTCTTC